These T cell receptor beta chains were read from a single sample in a study of blood T cell repertoires in COVID-19. Clones were sequenced by immunoSEQ multiplex PCR, and TCRdb holds only the in-frame ones, with some missing. The sample yields around 150,000 clones, roughly 82% seen once. The sample consisted of peripheral blood. The receptor source for this set is a woman between 40 and 50 years old with COVID-19, enrolled during active disease. The CDR3 runs from the conserved cysteine through the conserved F or W. The order of the fields is D gene, J gene, clone size, V gene, CDR3 DNA, CDR3 protein. D genes are given only for firm matches. Rows may omit the clone size; those that give it use once, few, many or a size class.

d_gene: TRBD2; j_gene: TRBJ2-5; abundance: -; v_gene: TRBV15; CDR3nt: TGTGCCACCAGCAGGCTAGCGGGTGTCGAGACCCAGTACTTC; CDR3aa: CATSRLAGVETQYF
d_gene: TRBD2; j_gene: TRBJ2-7; abundance: -; v_gene: TRBV27; CDR3nt: TGTGCCAGCAGTGCCACTAGCGGGACTGGGTACGAGCAGTACTTC; CDR3aa: CASSATSGTGYEQYF
d_gene: TRBD2; j_gene: TRBJ2-5; abundance: -; v_gene: TRBV5-8; CDR3nt: TGTGCCAGCAGCCCTCAGCGGGGGTATGAAGAGACCCAGTACTTC; CDR3aa: CASSPQRGYEETQYF
d_gene: -; j_gene: TRBJ2-7; abundance: -; v_gene: TRBV28; CDR3nt: TGTGCCAGCACTTCCTTCTACGAGCAGTACTTC; CDR3aa: CASTSFYEQYF
d_gene: -; j_gene: TRBJ2-5; abundance: -; v_gene: TRBV30; CDR3nt: TGTGCCTGGGACTATACTTCAACGATGGGGACCCAGTACTTC; CDR3aa: CAWDYTSTMGTQYF
d_gene: -; j_gene: TRBJ2-2; abundance: -; v_gene: TRBV30; CDR3nt: TGTGCCTGGAAGCGGGCGAGTTACACCGGGGAGCTGTTTTTT; CDR3aa: CAWKRASYTGELFF
d_gene: -; j_gene: TRBJ1-2; abundance: once; v_gene: TRBV5-1; CDR3nt: TGCGCCAGCAGCTCCCGTGGAAACAGGGCCTTCTATGGCTACACCTTC; CDR3aa: CASSSRGNRAFYGYTF
d_gene: -; j_gene: TRBJ2-1; abundance: -; v_gene: TRBV12-3/TRBV12-4; CDR3nt: TGTGCCAGCAGTTACGGGTACTTTGAGCAGTTCTTC; CDR3aa: CASSYGYFEQFF
d_gene: TRBD1; j_gene: TRBJ2-1; abundance: -; v_gene: TRBV6-4; CDR3nt: TGTGCCAGCAGTGACGGGACAGGGGGCAATGAGCAGTTCTTC; CDR3aa: CASSDGTGGNEQFF
d_gene: -; j_gene: TRBJ2-5; abundance: -; v_gene: TRBV7-8; CDR3nt: TGTGCCAGCAGCTTAGTGTCAGGTGTGGTAAAGACCCAGTACTTC; CDR3aa: CASSLVSGVVKTQYF
d_gene: -; j_gene: TRBJ1-4; abundance: -; v_gene: TRBV4-1; CDR3nt: TGCGCCAGCAGCCACCGGGGGGAATTTGATGAAAAACTGTTTTTT; CDR3aa: CASSHRGEFDEKLFF
d_gene: TRBD2; j_gene: TRBJ2-5; abundance: -; v_gene: TRBV19; CDR3nt: TGTGCCAGTAGACCCGGACTAGCGGGAGCCGAGACCCAGTACTTC; CDR3aa: CASRPGLAGAETQYF
d_gene: TRBD2; j_gene: TRBJ2-5; abundance: -; v_gene: TRBV11-2; CDR3nt: TGTGCCAGCAGCTTTGGACTAGCGGGAGCAGAGACCCAGTACTTC; CDR3aa: CASSFGLAGAETQYF
d_gene: -; j_gene: TRBJ1-3; abundance: few; v_gene: TRBV7-9; CDR3nt: TGTGCCAGCAGCCCCCCTAAGGGACTCTCTGGAAACACCATATATTTT; CDR3aa: CASSPPKGLSGNTIYF
d_gene: -; j_gene: TRBJ1-3; abundance: few; v_gene: TRBV3-1/TRBV3-2; CDR3nt: TGTGCCAGCAGTGATCAGGGGTCTGGAAACACCATATATTTT; CDR3aa: CASSDQGSGNTIYF
d_gene: -; j_gene: TRBJ2-3; abundance: -; v_gene: TRBV5-1; CDR3nt: TGCGCCAGCAGGAGGTTGAGTCCGGCAGATACGCAGTATTTT; CDR3aa: CASRRLSPADTQYF
d_gene: -; j_gene: TRBJ2-6; abundance: -; v_gene: TRBV18; CDR3nt: TGTGCCAGCTCACCACCTAAAGGGGTCCTCGGGGCCAACGTCCTGACTTTC; CDR3aa: CASSPPKGVLGANVLTF
d_gene: TRBD1; j_gene: TRBJ2-3; abundance: few; v_gene: TRBV29-1; CDR3nt: TGCAGCGTAAGACAGGGTGATACGCAGTATTTT; CDR3aa: CSVRQGDTQYF
d_gene: -; j_gene: TRBJ2-2; abundance: -; v_gene: TRBV2; CDR3nt: TGTGCCAGCAGTGTACAGTCGAACACCGGGGAGCTGTTTTTT; CDR3aa: CASSVQSNTGELFF
d_gene: -; j_gene: TRBJ2-2; abundance: few; v_gene: TRBV5-1; CDR3nt: TGCGCCAGCAGCTTGGCACCCCAGGGGACCGGGGAGCTGTTTTTT; CDR3aa: CASSLAPQGTGELFF
d_gene: -; j_gene: TRBJ1-1; abundance: -; v_gene: TRBV7-9; CDR3nt: TGTGCCAGCAGCGGCGCCCGAGGGGCTTTCTTT; CDR3aa: CASSGARGAFF
d_gene: -; j_gene: TRBJ2-7; abundance: -; v_gene: TRBV29-1; CDR3nt: TGCAGCGTTGGTGGTGGTATTACAGGTACAACTCCCGAGCAGTACTTC; CDR3aa: CSVGGGITGTTPEQYF
d_gene: -; j_gene: TRBJ1-1; abundance: -; v_gene: TRBV6-5; CDR3nt: TGTGCCAGCACCAGGGAGGGCTACACTGAAGCTTTCTTT; CDR3aa: CASTREGYTEAFF
d_gene: -; j_gene: TRBJ2-3; abundance: -; v_gene: TRBV27; CDR3nt: TGTGCCAGCAGTCGAGCCCCCTCGGATACGCAGTATTTT; CDR3aa: CASSRAPSDTQYF
d_gene: -; j_gene: TRBJ1-2; abundance: -; v_gene: TRBV7-9; CDR3nt: TGTGCCAGCAGCTTCGCGGGGCCGCTCTATGGCTACACCTTC; CDR3aa: CASSFAGPLYGYTF
d_gene: TRBD2; j_gene: TRBJ2-1; abundance: few; v_gene: TRBV28; CDR3nt: TGTGCCAGCAGTAGAGCGGGAGTCCCCTACAATGAGCAGTTCTTC; CDR3aa: CASSRAGVPYNEQFF
d_gene: -; j_gene: TRBJ2-3; abundance: once; v_gene: TRBV20-1; CDR3nt: TGCAGTGCTACGGCGGCAGATACGCAGTATTTT; CDR3aa: CSATAADTQYF
d_gene: TRBD2; j_gene: TRBJ2-1; abundance: -; v_gene: TRBV15; CDR3nt: TGTGCCACGGGGGCGCGACCTAGCGGGGTACGGGATGAGCAGTTCTTC; CDR3aa: CATGARPSGVRDEQFF
d_gene: -; j_gene: TRBJ2-1; abundance: -; v_gene: TRBV28; CDR3nt: TGTGCCAGCAGTCGTTACGAGGTTTCCCCCTACAATGAGCAGTTCTTC; CDR3aa: CASSRYEVSPYNEQFF
d_gene: -; j_gene: TRBJ1-1; abundance: -; v_gene: TRBV25-1; CDR3nt: TGTGCCAGCATTGGGGCGGAACAGCAGACTTTCTTT; CDR3aa: CASIGAEQQTFF
d_gene: TRBD2; j_gene: TRBJ2-1; abundance: -; v_gene: TRBV28; CDR3nt: TGTGCCAGCAGCCTAGCGGGATTGGGCTCCTACAATGAGCAGTTCTTC; CDR3aa: CASSLAGLGSYNEQFF
d_gene: -; j_gene: TRBJ1-1; abundance: -; v_gene: TRBV14; CDR3nt: TGTGCCAGCGCACCTCAGAACAGGCACACTGAAGCTTTCTTT; CDR3aa: CASAPQNRHTEAFF
d_gene: TRBD1; j_gene: TRBJ2-1; abundance: -; v_gene: TRBV6-6; CDR3nt: TGTGCCAGCAGCACCGGGACAGGGGGCCACAATGAGCAGTTCTTC; CDR3aa: CASSTGTGGHNEQFF
d_gene: -; j_gene: TRBJ2-7; abundance: -; v_gene: TRBV11-2; CDR3nt: TGTGCCAGCAGCCCTGGAGGCGAGCAGTACTTC; CDR3aa: CASSPGGEQYF
d_gene: -; j_gene: TRBJ1-5; abundance: -; v_gene: TRBV4-1; CDR3nt: TGCGCCAGCAGCCCTAGGGGCCCCGACAATCAGCCCCAGCATTTT; CDR3aa: CASSPRGPDNQPQHF
d_gene: TRBD2; j_gene: TRBJ2-1; abundance: -; v_gene: TRBV5-1; CDR3nt: TGCGCCAGCAGCTTGGCTTCGGGCCTAACTAGCGGGAGGGATAAATACAATGAGCAGTTCTTC; CDR3aa: CASSLASGLTSGRDKYNEQFF
d_gene: TRBD1; j_gene: TRBJ2-7; abundance: -; v_gene: TRBV28; CDR3nt: TGTGCCAGCGGACAGGGGGCGTACGAGCAGTACTTC; CDR3aa: CASGQGAYEQYF
d_gene: -; j_gene: TRBJ2-2; abundance: -; v_gene: TRBV21-1; CDR3nt: TGTGCCAGCGGCAATTATGGGGGGGCGCTCACCGGGGAGCTGTTTTTT; CDR3aa: CASGNYGGALTGELFF
d_gene: -; j_gene: TRBJ1-5; abundance: few; v_gene: TRBV5-5; CDR3nt: TGTGCCAGCAGCTTGGGGACAAGTAATCAGCCCCAGCATTTT; CDR3aa: CASSLGTSNQPQHF
d_gene: -; j_gene: TRBJ2-3; abundance: -; v_gene: TRBV19; CDR3nt: TGTGCCAGTGCTACCGGGACTGGGGCAGATACGCAGTATTTT; CDR3aa: CASATGTGADTQYF
d_gene: -; j_gene: TRBJ1-1; abundance: -; v_gene: TRBV10-3; CDR3nt: TGTGCCATCAGTGCAGAGGGATTCGCTGAAGCTTTCTTT; CDR3aa: CAISAEGFAEAFF
d_gene: -; j_gene: TRBJ2-5; abundance: -; v_gene: TRBV30; CDR3nt: TGTGCCTGGAGTGTCGGTAGCGGTGAAGAGACCCAGTACTTC; CDR3aa: CAWSVGSGEETQYF
d_gene: TRBD2; j_gene: TRBJ2-1; abundance: -; v_gene: TRBV4-2; CDR3nt: TGTGCCAGCAGCGTTAGACTAGCATCCTACAATGAGCAGTTCTTC; CDR3aa: CASSVRLASYNEQFF
d_gene: -; j_gene: TRBJ2-5; abundance: -; v_gene: TRBV19; CDR3nt: TGTGCCAGTAGTATAGAGGCAGGGGTCGAAGAGACCCAGTACTTC; CDR3aa: CASSIEAGVEETQYF
d_gene: TRBD2; j_gene: TRBJ2-2; abundance: -; v_gene: TRBV7-2; CDR3nt: TGTGCCAGCAGCTTAGGCCTAGCGGGGAACACCGGGGAGCTGTTTTTT; CDR3aa: CASSLGLAGNTGELFF
d_gene: -; j_gene: TRBJ2-1; abundance: -; v_gene: TRBV5-1; CDR3nt: TGCGCCAGCAGCACTTTGACAGGCTCCTACAATGAGCAGTTCTTC; CDR3aa: CASSTLTGSYNEQFF
d_gene: TRBD1; j_gene: TRBJ2-5; abundance: -; v_gene: TRBV14; CDR3nt: TGTGCCAGCAGCCGGGGACAGAAAGAGACCCAGTACTTC; CDR3aa: CASSRGQKETQYF
d_gene: -; j_gene: TRBJ2-3; abundance: once; v_gene: TRBV29-1; CDR3nt: TGCAGCGTTAAGGGGAGCACAGATACGCAGTATTTT; CDR3aa: CSVKGSTDTQYF
d_gene: -; j_gene: TRBJ1-3; abundance: -; v_gene: TRBV30; CDR3nt: TGTGCCTGGAACAAGGGAGCTGGAAACACCATATATTTT; CDR3aa: CAWNKGAGNTIYF
d_gene: -; j_gene: TRBJ1-4; abundance: few; v_gene: TRBV6-5; CDR3nt: TGTGCCAGCAGCCCCGGTGAAAAACTGTTTTTT; CDR3aa: CASSPGEKLFF
d_gene: -; j_gene: TRBJ1-6; abundance: few; v_gene: TRBV28; CDR3nt: TGTGCCAGCAGTCCCCGGGGACAAATTAATTCACCCCTCCACTTT; CDR3aa: CASSPRGQINSPLHF
d_gene: TRBD1; j_gene: TRBJ1-1; abundance: -; v_gene: TRBV30; CDR3nt: TGTGCCTGGAGAAAACAGGGGTTGAACACTGAAGCTTTCTTT; CDR3aa: CAWRKQGLNTEAFF
d_gene: TRBD1; j_gene: TRBJ2-2; abundance: -; v_gene: TRBV28; CDR3nt: TGTGCCAGCAGTACAAGGACAGGGCAGACCGGGGAGCTGTTTTTT; CDR3aa: CASSTRTGQTGELFF
d_gene: TRBD2; j_gene: TRBJ2-1; abundance: once; v_gene: TRBV7-8; CDR3nt: TGTGCCAGCAGCTTAGGGATTAGCGGGGGCACTGAGCAGTTCTTC; CDR3aa: CASSLGISGGTEQFF
d_gene: TRBD1; j_gene: TRBJ2-5; abundance: -; v_gene: TRBV7-9; CDR3nt: TGTGCCAGCACACAGGGGGCGCATCAAGAGACCCAGTACTTC; CDR3aa: CASTQGAHQETQYF
d_gene: -; j_gene: TRBJ2-3; abundance: -; v_gene: TRBV3-1/TRBV3-2; CDR3nt: TGTGCCAGTCGGACAAGAGGCACAGATACGCAGTATTTT; CDR3aa: CASRTRGTDTQYF